Listed here are 19 T cell receptor beta chains from one sample, sequenced in a study of metastatic and nonmetastatic thyroid tumors. All patients reached thyroid surgery having received no treatment beforehand. TCRdb used MiXCR to call clones anew from the PCR reads. The data contain about 59,000 clones, 16% of them singletons. Sample: blood. Receptors originate from a male donor with papillary thyroid cancer or a benign thyroid nodule (not recorded which). Some clones in this sample may be carry-over from other donors' samples.

In this sample, this clone turned up many times. This sequence joins TRBV9 and TRBJ2-2, with D maybe TRBD1 (6 bases). With 0 bases removed from V and 3 bases from J, the gap between germline ends came to 12 bases. The CDR3 has 16 amino acids. CDR1 is SGDLS, CDR2 YYNGEE, per germline. The DNA for the CDR3 is TGTGCCAGCAGCGTAGGAGCCGGGACACACACCGGGGAGCTGTTTTTT. This codes for CASSVGAGTHTGELFF.

This clone has more than one count but fewer than ten. A read error may be the cause here, since a much bigger clone is one base away. The chain uses TRBV10-3 and TRBJ2-3; 7 bases are shared with TRBD2. The CDR3 contains 16 residues. Per the germline V gene, CDR1 is ENHRY and CDR2 is SYGVKD. Trimming at V came to 4 bases and at J to 0 bases, leaving 7 bases not matched to a gene. The CDR3 region is CAISGGGWPSTDTQYF. The CDR3 DNA is TGTGCCATCAGTGGGGGAGGGTGGCCTAGCACAGATACGCAGTATTTT.

This clone was seen many times. The CDR3, as DNA: TGTGCCAGCAGTTTATTCCCTAGCGGGAGAGGAGATACGCAGTATTTT. Amino acid sequence: CASSLFPSGRGDTQYF. The rearrangement uses TRBV27 and TRBJ2-3, with 10 nucleotides matching TRBD2. Losses at the gene ends were 1 base for V and 5 bases for J; bases not matched to a gene: 6. Germline CDR1 MNHEY, CDR2 SMNVEV (reference sequence). The CDR3 is 16 residues long.

This clone was counted many times. V is TRBV6-1 and J is TRBJ2-5, with 8 bases aligning to TRBD1. Germline CDR1 MNHNS, CDR2 SASEGT. This CDR3 has 17 amino acids. With V trimmed by 1 base and J by 4 bases, 11 bases remained unmatched. CDR3 sequence reads: CASSEVPGTGGRETQYF. The CDR3, as DNA: TGTGCCAGCAGTGAAGTACCCGGGACAGGAGGACGAGAGACCCAGTACTTC.

This rearrangement joins TRBV4-3 to TRBJ2-3, with D unclear. The V gene's germline CDR1 is LGHNA and CDR2 YSLEER. The CDR3 covers 16 residues. Deletions cut 0 bases from V and 1 base from J, with 11 bases between. The CDR3 DNA follows: TGCGCCAGCAGCCAAGACAGTCCCCGGGGCACAGATACGCAGTATTTT. Its translation: CASSQDSPRGTDTQYF.

This clone was detected many times. V is TRBV7-8 and J is TRBJ1-4, with 9 nucleotides matching TRBD1. This CDR3 has 15 amino acids. V lost 2 bases and J lost 8; bases outside the gene matches: 6. Germline assignment: CDR1 SGHVS and CDR2 FQNEAQ. In DNA form, the CDR3 reads TGTGCCAGCAGCTTACCGGGACAGGGCTGGGAAAAACTGTTTTTT. Its translation: CASSLPGQGWEKLFF.

The rearrangement joins TRBV5-1 to TRBJ2-3; tentatively, D is TRBD1 or TRBD2 (5 bases each). Trimming removed 3 bases at V and 1 base at J, with 27 bases between. The CDR3 is made up of 20 amino acids. The germline CDR1 and CDR2 sequences are SGHRS and YFSETQ. CDR3 bases: TGCGCCAGCAGCTCACTATTAGGGACCTTCGCTGCCGGGGGCACAGATACGCAGTATTTT. Translated: CASSSLLGTFAAGGTDTQYF.

For this clone: This clone may be a read error of a much larger clone one base away. The genes are TRBV9 and TRBJ2-3; D unresolved. This CDR3 is 16 amino acids long. From germline, CDR1 is SGDLS and CDR2 YYNGEE. Trimming pared 3 bases from V and 6 bases from J, leaving 20 bases between. This chain's CDR3 is CASSAPARAVSDTQYF. CDR3 nucleotides: TGTGCCAGCAGCGCCCCCGCACGGGCAGTTTCGGATACGCAGTATTTT.

This clone was counted many times. The V and J genes are TRBV30 and TRBJ1-1; tentative D call: TRBD1 (5 bases). The V gene lost 0 bases and the J gene lost 4 bases, with 12 bases spanning the gap. Germline V CDR1 and CDR2: GTSNPN, SVGIG (reference sequence). The CDR3 has 14 amino acids. The CDR3 reads CAWSVRGGGTEAFF. CDR3 coding DNA: TGTGCCTGGAGTGTTCGGGGTGGGGGCACTGAAGCTTTCTTT.

The table lists this clone with many counts. V gene TRBV12-3 or TRBV12-4 combines with J gene TRBJ2-1; D may be TRBD2 (5 bases). Trimming cost V 6 bases and J 2 bases, with 14 bases left between them. This CDR3 is built from 15 residues. CDR3 DNA sequence: TGTGCCAGCAGGGGCCCTAAGCGGCCCTACAATGAGCAGTTCTTC. This translates into CASRGPKRPYNEQFF.

Many counts were recorded for this clone. The chain links TRBV9 to TRBJ2-1; 11 bases align to TRBD1. The CDR3 extends over 17 amino acids. CDR1 and CDR2 (germline): SGDLS, YYNGEE. With 4 bases clipped from V and 9 bases from J, the junction kept 15 bases outside the gene matches. The CDR3 loop reads CASSTRAGQGAGSEQFF. The CDR3 DNA reads TGTGCCAGCAGCACGCGGGCCGGACAGGGGGCAGGAAGTGAGCAGTTCTTC.

As regards this clone: With a much larger clone just one base away, this may be a read error. V usage is TRBV7-6 and J usage is TRBJ2-1; 10 bases line up with TRBD2. In germline, CDR1 is SGHVS, CDR2 FNYEAQ. The CDR3 spans 15 residues. The DNA of the CDR3 is TGTGCCAGCAGCTCATACCGGACTAGCGGTAATGAGCAGTTATTC. Protein product: CASSSYRTSGNEQLF.

This clone was observed a few times. The rearrangement joins TRBV7-9 to TRBJ1-2; no clear D gene. The CDR3 spans 11 residues. Trimming stripped 3 bases from V and 9 bases from J, with 8 bases between. CDR1 is SEHNR, CDR2 FQNEAQ, per germline (reference sequence). CDR3 nucleotides: TGTGCCAGCAGCTTCTTCGATTGCTACACCTTC. Its protein is CASSFFDCYTF.

CDR3 in DNA: TGTGCCAGCAGTTCCGGGACAGCTCCTTACAATGAGCAGTTCTTC. Its protein is CASSSGTAPYNEQFF. This chain links TRBV6-2 or TRBV6-3 with TRBJ2-1, with TRBD1 identical over 7 bases. The trim removed 4 bases at V and 4 bases at J, leaving 7 bases unmatched. Germline V lookup: CDR1 MNHEY, CDR2 SVGEGT. This CDR3 contains 15 residues.

In this sample, this clone turned up a few times. The rearrangement uses TRBV28 and TRBJ1-5, with TRBD1 matching over 7 bases. The length of the CDR3 is 14 residues. The J segment lost 6 bases and the V segment lost 5 bases, leaving 7 bases of the junction unmatched. CDR1 and CDR2 (germline): MDHEN, SYDVKM. This CDR3 reads CASSVTGDTQPQHF. As DNA, the CDR3 is TGTGCCAGCAGTGTCACAGGGGACACTCAGCCCCAGCATTTT.

The chain is built from TRBV6-1 and TRBJ2-7; tentatively, D is TRBD1 or TRBD2 (5 bases each). The CDR3 spans 14 residues. The ends were cut back, 7 bases at V and 3 bases at J, with 16 bases in the middle. The germline CDR1 and CDR2 sequences are MNHNS and SASEGT. CDR3 bases: TGTGCCAGCATAGCCCGGGACGTGGGCTACGAGCAGTACTTC. Translating it yields CASIARDVGYEQYF.

This clone was seen more than once but under ten times. An end of the junction differs from the germline gene, which may be a read error. This chain connects TRBV6-2 or TRBV6-3 to TRBJ2-2; D is possibly TRBD2 (5 bases). Germline values: CDR1 MNHEY, CDR2 SVGEGT. The CDR3 is 12 amino acids. The CDR3 loop is CAIRYSSGELFF. Written as DNA, the CDR3 is TGTGCCATCAGGTACTCCTCCGGGGAGCTGTTCTTT.

This clone came up a few times. V is TRBV6-1 and J is TRBJ2-1, with 8 nucleotides matching TRBD1. Germline CDR1 reads MNHNS; CDR2 reads SASEGT. The CDR3 contains 17 residues. The V segment lost 4 bases and the J segment 13 bases; nucleotides outside the gene matches: 21. CDR3 region: CASSGLYQGAQYNYQFF. CDR3 bases: TGTGCCAGCAGTGGGCTCTATCAGGGGGCACAGTACAATTATCAGTTCTTC.

This clone was counted ten times or more. The rearrangement joins TRBV29-1 to TRBJ2-1; D tentatively fits TRBD1 or TRBD2 (5 bases each). This CDR3 comprises 12 residues. Germline assignment: CDR1 SQVTM and CDR2 ANQGSEA. V lost 4 bases and J 12 bases, leaving 16 bases between the germline ends. CDR3 coding DNA: TGCAGCGTTGTCGGTGGGGAGAGGGGGCAGTTCTTC. Translating gives CSVVGGERGQFF.